This note documents a single TCR beta chain sequence. As yet, its antigen is unknown. Germline V lookup: CDR1 SSHAT, CDR2 FNYEAQ (reference sequence). V gave up 5 bases and J gave up 5 bases; unmatched junction bases: 8. CDR3 length equals 16 residues. PCR primers comprised 60 Vbeta and 13 Jbeta primers. Profiling relied on immunoSEQ multiplex PCR, and the TCRdb table lists in-frame clones only, not all of them. The sample gives approximately 69,000 clones, roughly 72% of which show up once; 22% is in the top ten. These data originate in a study of cytomegalovirus exposure and HLA in healthy donors. Study-wide results and limits: Information on immune exposure was restricted to one variable (CMV serostatus). The authors later linked a missense DCLRE1C variant to TCR beta V- and J-gene trimming. In most subjects, TCR beta sequences reportedly gave accurate predictions of HLA-A and HLA-B alleles. Compared with the approximately 700-donor mean, an Asian-associated ancestry cluster reportedly had fewer N-insertions, according to a later analysis.

The rearrangement joins TRBV7-7 to TRBJ2-2; 10 bases agree with TRBD1. Material: PBMCs. The TCR originated in a woman aged 25 to 39 in good health and CMV-seropositive. CDR3 amino acids: CASSRQGASRTGELFF. CDR3 DNA sequence: TGTGCCAGCAGCCGACAGGGGGCTTCTCGGACCGGGGAGCTGTTTTTT.